The following is a T cell receptor (beta chain) sequence with its context. Under the authors' procedure: The assay estimated nucleated cells by amplifying reference gene primers. Using immunoSEQ multiplex PCR, the repertoire was profiled, and TCRdb retains in-frame clones only, with some absent. V and J calls and clone size are given by that table; D and trimming were obtained from the DNA. The sample records 200,000 to 250,000 clones, 65% to 90% being singletons. This sample is part of a study of blood T cell repertoires in COVID-19. Turning to the study itself: Donors in the United States, Italy and Spain gave samples during acute or convalescent COVID-19. The cDNA or gDNA used as material had been derived from T cells, B-cell-depleted T cells, or PBMCs.

The receptor was derived from a woman in her 70s with acute or convalescent COVID-19. Sequenced: peripheral blood.

CDR3 sequence (DNA): TGCAGCGTTTCCAGGGCCTACGAGCAGTACTTC. This codes for CSVSRAYEQYF. The chain carries TRBV29-1 and TRBJ2-7; D possibly corresponds to TRBD1 (5 bases). Looked up from germline, CDR1 is SQVTM and CDR2 is ANQGSEA. The CDR3 runs 11 residues. V was trimmed by 5 bases and J by 2 bases, leaving 7 bases between them.